The 19 T cell receptor beta chains given below trace back to one sample, sequenced in a study of post-analysis software for immune sequencing data. General study findings and limits: Controls had lower frequencies than patients of roughly five TRBV segments, which included TRBV5-6, TRBV5-1 and TRBV20-1.

Each TCR beta cDNA library carried unique molecular identifiers. MiXCR was run by TCRdb on the PCR reads, yielding one entry per CDR3 protein. The repertoire holds about 820,000 distinct CDR3 sequences, with 53% as singletons. No antigens are known for them. Sample: blood. These receptors were collected from a girl aged 5 to 17 with multiple sclerosis.

A few counts support this clonotype. The CDR3 DNA follows: TGCGCCAGCAGTCACGGACAGGACTTCTCCTACGAGCAGTACTTC. This sequence encodes CASSHGQDFSYEQYF. The chain has TRBV10-2 and TRBJ2-7; 7 positions agree with TRBD1. Losses at the gene ends were 5 bases for V and 0 bases for J; bases not matched to a gene: 7. The CDR3 runs 15 residues. CDR1 and CDR2 (germline): WSHSY, SAAADI.

The V gene is TRBV4-1, the J gene TRBJ2-1; 7 nucleotides line up with TRBD2. CDR1 and CDR2 from the germline V gene are MGHRA and YSYEKL. V was clipped by 0 bases and J by 6 bases; unmatched bases: 8. This CDR3 is built from 16 residues. CDR3: CASSQEEAGDLNEQFF. The CDR3 nucleotides are TGCGCCAGCAGCCAAGAAGAGGCGGGGGACCTCAATGAGCAGTTCTTC.

The genes are TRBV28 and TRBJ2-7, with 7 positions matching TRBD1. The CDR3 runs 14 residues. With 10 bases clipped from V and 6 bases from J, the junction kept 15 bases outside the gene matches. The germline V gene encodes CDR1 MDHEN and CDR2 SYDVKM. The CDR3 nucleotides are TGTGCCAACTCACAGGGGACAAGAAGCTTCGAGCAGTACTTC. Protein product: CANSQGTRSFEQYF.

This clonotype came up a few times. Because the CDR3's place on the DNA is in doubt, the DNA is left out and the CDR3 is given as listed by TCRdb. The V and J genes are TRBV7-3 and TRBJ1-2; the table's D call, TRBD1, was not checked against the DNA. The length of the CDR3 is 15 amino acids, counting both ends. Germline V gives CDR1 SGHTA, CDR2 FQGTGA. The CDR3 region is CASSLTDRDFRGYTF.

V and J are TRBV4-1 and TRBJ2-7; TRBD2 matches at 7 bases. The CDR3 contains 14 residues. Germline V lookup: CDR1 MGHRA, CDR2 YSYEKL. Trimming took 2 bases from V and 3 from J; bases not matched to a gene: 4. In DNA form, the CDR3 reads TGCGCCAGCAGCCAAACCGGGACTATCTACGAGCAGTACTTC. Residues: CASSQTGTIYEQYF.

This rearrangement joins TRBV10-3 to TRBJ1-2, with a tentative D call TRBD1 (6 bases). CDR1 and CDR2 (germline): ENHRY, SYGVKD. Trimming took 3 bases from V and 5 from J, leaving 16 bases between them. The CDR3 extends over 15 amino acids. The CDR3 region has the DNA TGTGCCATCAGTGACCCGGACAGCGGCCTTTATGGCTACACCTTC. Translation: CAISDPDSGLYGYTF.

The rearrangement links TRBV29-1 to TRBJ2-7; D is possibly TRBD1 (6 bases). The length of the CDR3 is 12 residues. The V end lost 6 bases, the J end lost 1 base, and 10 bases lay between the germline ends. The germline V gene has CDR1 SQVTM and CDR2 ANQGSEA. CDR3 nucleotide sequence: TGCAGCGTCAGGGGTTGGTCCTACGAGCAGTACTTC. Its translation: CSVRGWSYEQYF.

This CDR3 is CASSLAGGLFDEQYF. The CDR3 DNA follows: TGTGCCAGCTCACTAGCGGGAGGGCTGTTCGACGAGCAGTACTTC. J is TRBJ2-7 and V is TRBV18, with TRBD2 matching 11 bases. This CDR3 has 15 residues. CDR1 KGHSH and CDR2 LQKENI come from the germline V gene. The ends lost 4 bases at V and 5 bases at J; junction bases unmatched: 7.

The chain is built from TRBV6-2 or TRBV6-3 and TRBJ2-4, with TRBD1 as a possible D gene (5 bases). The end of the DNA is better explained by TRBJ2-5, so the J call may be wrong. CDR1 and CDR2 (germline): MNHEY, SVGEGT. This CDR3 region has 17 residues. The CDR3 is CASSYSITGELRETQYF. Written as DNA, the CDR3 is TGTGCCAGCAGTTACTCGATTACAGGCGAGTTGCGGGAGACCCAGTACTTC.

The rearrangement joins TRBV9 to TRBJ2-5; unclear D gene. The V gene's germline CDR1 is SGDLS and CDR2 YYNGEE. Trimming took off 1 base at V and 5 bases at J, with 9 bases between the two ends. The CDR3 totals 13 residues. Here the CDR3 reads CASSVSSRETQYF. In nucleotides, the CDR3 is TGTGCCAGCAGCGTAAGTAGCCGGGAGACCCAGTACTTC.

V is TRBV20-1 and J is TRBJ1-2; possible D gene TRBD1, 6 bases. The CDR3 spans 14 residues. Per the germline V gene, CDR1 is DFQATT and CDR2 is SNEGSKA (reference sequence). V was trimmed by 1 base and J by 4 bases, leaving 13 bases between them. CDR3 loop: CSARAQGNGYGYTF. DNA for the CDR3: TGCAGTGCTAGAGCACAGGGCAATGGCTATGGCTACACCTTC.

Only a few counts were recorded for this clonotype. This chain joins TRBV4-1 and TRBJ1-5; weak D call: TRBD1 (6 bases). This CDR3 has 16 amino acids. Germline lookup yields CDR1 MGHRA and CDR2 YSYEKL. Deletions cut 1 base from V and 5 bases from J, with 15 bases between. CDR3: CASSQAQGPWDQPQHF. DNA of the CDR3: TGCGCCAGCAGCCAAGCCCAGGGGCCTTGGGATCAGCCCCAGCATTTT.

This clonotype was detected only a few times. V and J are TRBV12-3 or TRBV12-4 and TRBJ2-7; 9 bases are shared with TRBD2. The CDR3 is 14 amino acids. Losses at the gene ends were 4 bases for V and 7 bases for J; bases not matched to a gene: 8. The CDR3 reads CASSYSGGPLEQYF. CDR3 DNA: TGTGCCAGCAGTTATAGCGGGGGCCCTCTTGAGCAGTACTTC.

The V and J genes are TRBV29-1 and TRBJ2-7, with D possibly matching TRBD2 (6 bases). This CDR3 has 13 amino acids. V lost 5 bases to trimming and J lost 1 base, with 12 bases between them. In germline, CDR1 is SQVTM, CDR2 ANQGSEA. The CDR3 loop is CSVSRDFSYEQYF. Here the CDR3 DNA reads TGCAGCGTTTCCCGGGACTTTTCCTACGAGCAGTACTTC.

This chain links TRBV2 with TRBJ2-7; 9 nucleotides align to TRBD1. Trimming at V came to 7 bases and at J to 4 bases, leaving 11 bases not matched to a gene. CDR3 length: 15 residues. The V gene's germline CDR1 is SNHLY and CDR2 FYNNEI. In DNA, the CDR3 is TGTGCCAGCACCGGGACAGGGCCGGGTGGTTACGAGCAGTACTTC. This sequence encodes CASTGTGPGGYEQYF.

V is TRBV7-8 and J is TRBJ2-7; D gene unclear. The V gene lost 1 base and the J gene lost 2 bases, with 15 bases spanning the gap. The CDR3 extends over 16 amino acids. Germline V gene data show CDR1 as SGHVS and CDR2 as FQNEAQ. Here the CDR3 DNA reads TGTGCCAGCAGCTTAGATTTTGGGTCCCTCCCCTACGAGCAGTACTTC. Protein product: CASSLDFGSLPYEQYF.

The rearrangement links TRBV30 to TRBJ1-6, with D possibly matching TRBD1 (5 bases). Trimming pared 2 bases from V and 9 bases from J, leaving 20 bases between. CDR1 and CDR2 (germline): GTSNPN, SVGIG (reference sequence). This CDR3 region has 16 residues. CDR3 nucleotides: TGTGCCTGGAGTTTCTCGTGGGGCCGAGTGGGTTCACCCCTCCACTTT. This sequence encodes CAWSFSWGRVGSPLHF.

V gene TRBV29-1 combines with J gene TRBJ2-3; 7 bases are shared with TRBD1. CDR1 SQVTM and CDR2 ANQGSEA come from the germline V gene. This CDR3 spans 14 amino acids. Trimming cost V 6 bases and J 6 bases; bases outside gene matches: 12. CDR3 DNA sequence: TGCAGCGTCCGGACAGGCTCATTGGCGGATACGCAGTATTTT. Translated: CSVRTGSLADTQYF.

V usage is TRBV18 and J usage is TRBJ2-1; unclear D gene. The V gene lost 5 bases and the J gene lost 10 bases, with 9 bases spanning the gap. The germline gives CDR1 KGHSH, CDR2 LQKENI. The CDR3 sequence is 11 residues long. The CDR3 nucleotides read TGTGCCAGCTCAAACTTAGGCGAGCAGTTCTTC. This codes for CASSNLGEQFF.